The present T cell receptor beta chain was sequenced within a study of PD-1 and CTLA-4 blockade in melanoma. The V gene lost 6 bases and the J gene lost 0 bases, with 19 bases spanning the gap. CDR1 and CDR2 from the germline V gene are MDHEN and SYDVKM. This CDR3 has 17 residues. Sequenced by immunoSEQ multiplex PCR; TCRdb stores in-frame clones only, minus some. Of about 30,000 clones in the sample, about 88% were seen once. This clonotype was sampled from a human donor with melanoma. The chain joins TRBV28 to TRBJ2-3; perhaps D is TRBD1 or TRBD2 (6 bases each). Sequenced here: CD8+ T cells from peripheral blood, sampled before anti-PD-1 treatment. Here the CDR3 DNA reads TGTGCCAGCAGCGTTCCTGTCGGGGGCCCTAGCACAGATACGCAGTATTTT. Residues: CASSVPVGGPSTDTQYF.